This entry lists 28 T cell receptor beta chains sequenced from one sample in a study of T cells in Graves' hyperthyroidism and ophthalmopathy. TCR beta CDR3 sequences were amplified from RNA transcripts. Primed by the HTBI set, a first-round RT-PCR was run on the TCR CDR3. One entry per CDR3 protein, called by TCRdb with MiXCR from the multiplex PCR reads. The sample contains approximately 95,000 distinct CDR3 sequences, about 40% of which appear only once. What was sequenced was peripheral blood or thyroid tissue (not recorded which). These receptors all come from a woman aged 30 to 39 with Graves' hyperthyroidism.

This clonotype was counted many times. Here the CDR3 DNA reads TGCGCCAGCAGCAATACTAGACCCTCCTACGAGCAGTACTTC. It encodes CASSNTRPSYEQYF. V gene TRBV5-1 combines with J gene TRBJ2-7; possible D gene TRBD2, 5 bases. Germline CDR1 SGHRS, CDR2 YFSETQ. There are 14 residues in the CDR3. Between the trimmed V and J ends, which lost 4 bases and 0 bases, there was a span of 11 bases. The full variable domain, completed using reference TRBV5-1 and TRBJ2-7, is KAGVTQTPRYLIKTRGQQVTLSCSPISGHRSVSWYQQTPGQGLQFLFEYFSETQRNKGNFPGRFSGRQFSNSRSEMNVSTLELGDSALYLCASSNTRPSYEQYFGPGTRLTVT.

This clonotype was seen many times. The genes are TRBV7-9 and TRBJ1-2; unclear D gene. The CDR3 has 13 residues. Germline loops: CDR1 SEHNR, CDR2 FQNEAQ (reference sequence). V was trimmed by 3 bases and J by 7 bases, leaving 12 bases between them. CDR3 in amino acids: CASSFTRSSGYTF. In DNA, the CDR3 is TGTGCCAGCAGCTTTACGAGAAGCAGTGGCTACACCTTC.

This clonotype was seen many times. CDR3 sequence reads: CSARGTGGSGANVLTF. CDR3 in DNA: TGCAGTGCTAGAGGGACAGGGGGGTCTGGGGCCAACGTCCTGACTTTC. The rearrangement uses TRBV20-1 and TRBJ2-6; TRBD1 aligns across 10 bases. Germline trimming cut 1 base from V and 1 base from J; bases unmatched to any gene: 1. This CDR3 is 16 amino acids long. In germline, CDR1 is DFQATT, CDR2 SNEGSKA (reference sequence).

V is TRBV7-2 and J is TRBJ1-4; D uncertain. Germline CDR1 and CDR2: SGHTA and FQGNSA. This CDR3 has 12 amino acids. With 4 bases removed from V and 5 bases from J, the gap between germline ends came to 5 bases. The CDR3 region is CASSWGNEKLFF. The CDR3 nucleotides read TGTGCCAGCAGCTGGGGAAATGAAAAACTGTTTTTT.

CDR3 nucleotides: TGTGCCAGCAGCTCCAGGACAGGGGCCTATGGCTACACCTTC. It codes for CASSSRTGAYGYTF. V gene TRBV7-9 combines with J gene TRBJ1-2, with TRBD1 identical over 9 bases. The germline V gene has CDR1 SEHNR and CDR2 FQNEAQ (reference sequence). Trimming took 4 bases from V and 4 from J; bases not matched to a gene: 4. The CDR3 runs 14 residues.

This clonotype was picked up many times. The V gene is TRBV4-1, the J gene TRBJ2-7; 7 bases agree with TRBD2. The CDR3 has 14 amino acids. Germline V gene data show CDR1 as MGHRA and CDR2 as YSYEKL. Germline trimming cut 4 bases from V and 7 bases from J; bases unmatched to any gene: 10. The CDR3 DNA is TGCGCCAGCAGCCCCGGGGGGTCCCTACGGGAGCAGTACTTC. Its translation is CASSPGGSLREQYF.

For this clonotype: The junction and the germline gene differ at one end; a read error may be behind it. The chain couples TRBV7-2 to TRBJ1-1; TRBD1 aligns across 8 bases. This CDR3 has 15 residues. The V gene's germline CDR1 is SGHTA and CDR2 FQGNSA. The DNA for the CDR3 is TGTGCCAGCAGCCAGACGCAGGGGGCGAACACTGAGGCTTTCTTT. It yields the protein CASSQTQGANTEAFF.

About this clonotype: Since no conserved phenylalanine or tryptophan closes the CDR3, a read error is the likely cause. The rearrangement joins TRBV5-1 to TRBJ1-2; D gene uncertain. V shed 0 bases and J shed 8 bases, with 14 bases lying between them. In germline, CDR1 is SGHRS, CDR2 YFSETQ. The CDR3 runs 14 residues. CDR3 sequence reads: CASSLASSFGGYTL. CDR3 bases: TGCGCCAGCAGCTTGGCCAGCAGTTTTGGGGGCTACACCCTC.

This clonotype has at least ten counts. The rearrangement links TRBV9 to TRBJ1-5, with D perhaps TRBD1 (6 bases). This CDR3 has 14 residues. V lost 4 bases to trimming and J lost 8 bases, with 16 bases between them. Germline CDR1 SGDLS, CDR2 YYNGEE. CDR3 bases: TGTGCCAGCAGCCCGGGGACATTCATGGAGCCCCAGCATTTT. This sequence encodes CASSPGTFMEPQHF.

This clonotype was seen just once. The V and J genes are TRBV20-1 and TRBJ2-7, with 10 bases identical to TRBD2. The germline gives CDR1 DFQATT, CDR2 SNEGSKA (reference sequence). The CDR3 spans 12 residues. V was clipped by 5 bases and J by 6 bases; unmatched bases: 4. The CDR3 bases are TGCAGTGCTTATCGGACTAGCGGCGAGCAGTACTTC. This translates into CSAYRTSGEQYF.

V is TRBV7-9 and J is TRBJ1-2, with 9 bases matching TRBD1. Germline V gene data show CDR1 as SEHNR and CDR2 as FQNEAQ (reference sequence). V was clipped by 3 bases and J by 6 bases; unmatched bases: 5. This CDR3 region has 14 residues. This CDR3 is CASSLAGTGNGYTF. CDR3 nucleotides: TGTGCCAGCAGCTTGGCCGGGACAGGGAATGGCTACACCTTC.

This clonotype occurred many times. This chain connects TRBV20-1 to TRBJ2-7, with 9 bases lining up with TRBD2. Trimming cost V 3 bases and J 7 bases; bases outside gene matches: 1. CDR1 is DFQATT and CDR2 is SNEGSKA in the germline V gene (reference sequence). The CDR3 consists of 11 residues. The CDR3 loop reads CSARLAGEQYF. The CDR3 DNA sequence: TGCAGTGCTAGGCTAGCGGGGGAGCAGTACTTC.

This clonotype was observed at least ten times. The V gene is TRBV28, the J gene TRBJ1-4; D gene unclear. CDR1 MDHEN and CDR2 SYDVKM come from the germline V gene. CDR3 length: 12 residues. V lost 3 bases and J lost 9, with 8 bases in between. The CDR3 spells CASSLVRKKLFF. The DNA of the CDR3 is TGTGCCAGCAGTTTGGTCAGGAAAAAACTGTTTTTT.

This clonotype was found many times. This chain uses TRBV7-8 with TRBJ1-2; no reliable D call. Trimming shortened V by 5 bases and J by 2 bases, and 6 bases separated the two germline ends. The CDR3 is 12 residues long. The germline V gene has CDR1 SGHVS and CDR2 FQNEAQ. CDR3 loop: CASSPLNYGYTF. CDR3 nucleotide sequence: TGTGCCAGCAGCCCCCTGAACTATGGCTACACCTTC.

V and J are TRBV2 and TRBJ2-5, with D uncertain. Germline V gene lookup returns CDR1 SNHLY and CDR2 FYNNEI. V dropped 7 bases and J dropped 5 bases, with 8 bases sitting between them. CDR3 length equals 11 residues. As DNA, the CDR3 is TGTGCCAGCAATCCTGGGGAGACCCAGTACTTC. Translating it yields CASNPGETQYF.

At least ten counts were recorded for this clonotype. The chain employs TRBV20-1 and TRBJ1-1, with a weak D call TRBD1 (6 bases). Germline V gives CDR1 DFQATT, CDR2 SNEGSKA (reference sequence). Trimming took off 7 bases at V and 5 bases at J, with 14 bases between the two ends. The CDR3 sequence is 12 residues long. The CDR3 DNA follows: TGCAGTGTAACACAGGGTTCGACTGAAGCTTTCTTT. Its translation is CSVTQGSTEAFF.

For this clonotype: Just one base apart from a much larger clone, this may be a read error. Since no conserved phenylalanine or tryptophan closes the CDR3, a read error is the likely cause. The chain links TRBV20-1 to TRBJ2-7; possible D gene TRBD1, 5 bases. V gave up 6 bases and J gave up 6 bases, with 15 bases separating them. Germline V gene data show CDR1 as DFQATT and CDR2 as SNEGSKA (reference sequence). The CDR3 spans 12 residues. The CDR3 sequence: CSAAQGTGEQYL. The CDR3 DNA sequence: TGCAGTGCCGCCCAGGGTACTGGCGAGCAGTACCTC.

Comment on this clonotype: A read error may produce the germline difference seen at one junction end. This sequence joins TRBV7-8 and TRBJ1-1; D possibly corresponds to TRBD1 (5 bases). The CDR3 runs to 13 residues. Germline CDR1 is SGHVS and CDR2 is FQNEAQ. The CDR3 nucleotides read TGTGCCAGCAGCTGTCCGGGACTCAATGAAGCTTCCTTT. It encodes CASSCPGLNEASF.

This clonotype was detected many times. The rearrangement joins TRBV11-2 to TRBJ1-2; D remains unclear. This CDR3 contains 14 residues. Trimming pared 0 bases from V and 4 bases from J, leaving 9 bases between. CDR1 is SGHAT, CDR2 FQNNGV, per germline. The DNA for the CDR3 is TGTGCCAGCAGCTTAGAAAAGGGAGGCTATGGCTACACCTTC. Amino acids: CASSLEKGGYGYTF. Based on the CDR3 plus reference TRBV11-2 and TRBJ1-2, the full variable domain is EAGVAQSPRYKIIEKRQSVAFWCNPISGHATLYWYQQILGQGPKLLIQFQNNGVVDDSQLPKDRFSAERLKGVDSTLKIQPAKLEDSAVYLCASSLEKGGYGYTFGSGTRLTVV.

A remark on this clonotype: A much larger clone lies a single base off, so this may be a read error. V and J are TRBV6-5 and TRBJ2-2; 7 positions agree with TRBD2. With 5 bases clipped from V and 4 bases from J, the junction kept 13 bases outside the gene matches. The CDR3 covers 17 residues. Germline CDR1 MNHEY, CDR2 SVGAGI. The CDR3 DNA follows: TGTGCCAGCAGTCGTCGCGGGGCGGGAGCGGGCACCGGGGAGCTGTTTTTT. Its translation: CASSRRGAGAGTGELFF.

CDR3 loop: CASSQDPGVNVLTF. The CDR3 bases are TGTGCCAGCAGCCAAGACCCTGGTGTCAACGTCCTGACTTTC. The rearrangement links TRBV5-5 to TRBJ2-6; no clear D. V was trimmed by 4 bases and J by 9 bases, leaving 14 bases between them. CDR1 and CDR2 (germline): SGHKS, YYEKEE (reference sequence). The CDR3 has 14 residues.

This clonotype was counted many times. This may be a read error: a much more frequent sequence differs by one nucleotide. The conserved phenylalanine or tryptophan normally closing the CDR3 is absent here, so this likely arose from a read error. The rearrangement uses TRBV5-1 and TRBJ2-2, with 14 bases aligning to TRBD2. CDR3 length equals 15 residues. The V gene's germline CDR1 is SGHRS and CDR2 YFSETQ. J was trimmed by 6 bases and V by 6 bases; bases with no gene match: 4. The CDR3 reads CASTGLAGVPGELFL. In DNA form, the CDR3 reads TGCGCCAGCACGGGACTAGCGGGAGTCCCCGGGGAGCTGTTTTTG.

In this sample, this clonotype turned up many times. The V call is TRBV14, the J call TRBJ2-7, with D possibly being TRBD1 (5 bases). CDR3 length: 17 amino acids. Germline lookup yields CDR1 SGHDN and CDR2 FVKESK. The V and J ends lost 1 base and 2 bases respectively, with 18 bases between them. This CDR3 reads CASSQAFGGRVAYEQYF. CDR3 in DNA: TGTGCCAGCAGCCAAGCCTTTGGTGGCAGGGTGGCCTACGAGCAGTACTTC. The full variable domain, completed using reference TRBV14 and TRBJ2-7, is EAGVTQFPSHSVIEKGQTVTLRCDPISGHDNLYWYRRVMGKEIKFLLHFVKESKQDESGMPNNRFLAERTGGTYSTLKVQPAELEDSGVYFCASSQAFGGRVAYEQYFGPGTRLTVT.

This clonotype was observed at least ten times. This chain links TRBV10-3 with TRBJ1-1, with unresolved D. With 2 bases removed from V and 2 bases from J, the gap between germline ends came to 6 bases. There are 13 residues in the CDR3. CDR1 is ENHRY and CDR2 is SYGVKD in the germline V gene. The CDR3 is CAISELKNTEAFF. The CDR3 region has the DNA TGTGCCATCAGTGAGCTCAAAAACACTGAAGCTTTCTTT.

This CDR3 is CASSSSQGWNSPLHF. CDR3 bases: TGTGCCAGCAGCTCATCTCAGGGATGGAATTCACCCCTCCACTTT. The chain combines TRBV13 with TRBJ1-6, with a weak D call TRBD1 (5 bases). V was pared by 4 bases and J by 7 bases, with 14 bases between. The CDR3 is 15 amino acids. Per germline, CDR1 PRHDT and CDR2 FYEKMQ (reference sequence).

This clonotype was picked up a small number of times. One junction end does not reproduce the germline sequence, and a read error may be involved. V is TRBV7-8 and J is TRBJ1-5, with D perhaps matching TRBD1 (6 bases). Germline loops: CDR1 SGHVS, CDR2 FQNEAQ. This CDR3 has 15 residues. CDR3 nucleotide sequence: TGTGCCAGCAGTTTAGCGGGGGGCGGTAATCAGCCCCAGCATTTT. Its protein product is CASSLAGGGNQPQHF.

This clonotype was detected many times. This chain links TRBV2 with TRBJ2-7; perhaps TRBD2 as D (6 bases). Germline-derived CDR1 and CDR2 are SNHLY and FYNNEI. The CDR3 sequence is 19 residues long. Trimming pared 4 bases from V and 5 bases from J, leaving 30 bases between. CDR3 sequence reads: CASSVMLRKLTGVRDEQYF. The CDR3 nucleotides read TGTGCCAGCAGTGTCATGCTCAGGAAGCTTACGGGAGTAAGGGACGAGCAGTACTTC.

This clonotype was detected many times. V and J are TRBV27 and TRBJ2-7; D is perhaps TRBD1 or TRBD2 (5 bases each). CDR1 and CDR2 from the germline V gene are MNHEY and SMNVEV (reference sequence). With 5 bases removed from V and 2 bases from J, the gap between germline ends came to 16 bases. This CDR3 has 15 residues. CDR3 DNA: TGTGCCAGCAGTGCCTCCGGGACGGCCCCCTACGAGCAGTACTTC. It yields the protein CASSASGTAPYEQYF.